These 9 T cell receptor beta chains share one sample of origin, sequenced in a study of early stage breast cancer tumors. The assay was immunoSEQ multiplex PCR, and TCRdb's table has in-frame clones only and misses some. The sample holds tens of thousands of clones; 90% to 95% are singletons and the top ten take about 5%. Sequencing was done on a sample of blood. The receptors stem from a person between 65 and 79 years old with breast cancer.

The chain employs TRBV5-6 and TRBJ2-7, with 9 bases fitting TRBD1. This CDR3 spans 16 amino acids. CDR1 and CDR2 from the germline V gene are SGHDT and YYEEEE. V was pared by 5 bases and J by 6 bases, with 15 bases of the junction left unmatched. CDR3 nucleotide sequence: TGTGCCAGCAGACCCCTCCGGGACAGGGTCACGGGCGAGCAGTACTTC. It specifies CASRPLRDRVTGEQYF.

With respect to this clone: Germline and junction disagree at one end, which may indicate a read error. The chain employs TRBV5-4 and TRBJ1-5; possible D gene TRBD1, 5 bases. Germline V lookup: CDR1 SGHNT, CDR2 YYREEE (reference sequence). The CDR3 sequence is 13 residues long. CDR3 sequence reads: CASSVKGHQPQHF. In DNA form, the CDR3 reads TGTGCCAGCAGCGTCAAGGGGCATCAACCCCAGCATTTT.

The V gene is TRBV19, the J gene TRBJ2-3; 12 nucleotides match TRBD2. Trimming took 9 bases from V and 3 from J; bases not matched to a gene: 4. Per germline, CDR1 LNHDA and CDR2 SQIVND (reference sequence). The CDR3 contains 14 residues. The CDR3 DNA reads as TGTGCCAGCACTAGCGGGGGGCTGACAGATACGCAGTATTTT. Encoded protein: CASTSGGLTDTQYF.

CDR3 nucleotide sequence: TGTGCCTGGAGTTTGACAGGGATGGGGGGCAATCAGCCCCAGCATTTT. This gives the protein CAWSLTGMGGNQPQHF. The chain is built from TRBV30 and TRBJ1-5, with 7 bases that match TRBD1. The germline V gene has CDR1 GTSNPN and CDR2 SVGIG (reference sequence). J lost 2 bases, V lost 2 bases, and 9 bases had no gene match. CDR3 length: 16 residues.

V usage is TRBV6-5 and J usage is TRBJ1-2; D not certain. Per germline, CDR1 MNHEY and CDR2 SVGAGI. The germline V and J ends were trimmed by 10 bases and 4 bases, with 13 bases remaining between them. The length of the CDR3 is 12 residues. In DNA, the CDR3 is TGTGCCACGCAGGACGGACTCTATGGCTACACCTTC. This encodes CATQDGLYGYTF.

The CDR3 is CASSQATSGGVGYGYTF. The CDR3 bases are TGTGCCAGCAGCCAAGCGACCTCAGGGGGCGTAGGCTATGGCTACACCTTC. This chain uses TRBV4-2 with TRBJ1-2; 8 positions agree with TRBD1. CDR1 is LGHNA, CDR2 YNFKEQ, per germline. Losses at the gene ends were 1 base for V and 4 bases for J; bases not matched to a gene: 11. This CDR3 region has 17 residues.

The chain recombines TRBV30 with TRBJ1-4; 7 nucleotides line up with TRBD1. The junction had 10 bases not matched to a gene; V was cut back by 1 base and J by 8 bases. The germline V gene encodes CDR1 GTSNPN and CDR2 SVGIG (reference sequence). The CDR3 sequence is 15 residues long. The CDR3 is CAWSGSTGQAEKLFF. CDR3 DNA sequence: TGTGCCTGGAGTGGGAGTACAGGACAGGCCGAAAAACTGTTTTTT.

V and J are TRBV19 and TRBJ1-6; 7 nucleotides match TRBD1. Germline trimming cut 6 bases from V and 7 bases from J; bases unmatched to any gene: 12. The length of the CDR3 is 16 residues. Germline V lookup: CDR1 LNHDA, CDR2 SQIVND (reference sequence). As DNA, the CDR3 is TGTGCCAGTAGCTTCCCTCCGGGACAGACAAATTCACCCCTCCACTTT. Translating gives CASSFPPGQTNSPLHF.

This clone was observed a single time. This chain connects TRBV9 to TRBJ2-1, with 11 nucleotides matching TRBD1. The CDR3 spans 15 residues. Germline V lookup: CDR1 SGDLS, CDR2 YYNGEE. After removal of 3 bases from V and 4 bases from J, the junction contained 3 bases not matched to a gene. For the CDR3, the DNA is TGTGCCAGCAGCGAGGGACAGGGGGTATACAATGAGCAGTTCTTC. Amino acids: CASSEGQGVYNEQFF.